Here is one T cell receptor beta chain with its context. The data originate from a study of blood T cells in healthy people across ages. Trimming stripped 7 bases from V and 0 bases from J, with 7 bases between. This CDR3 has 13 residues. Germline loops: CDR1 MDHEN, CDR2 SYDVKM. The second PCR ran about 6 to 11 cycles with a sample-barcoded 5' primer and J-beta primers. One entry per CDR3 protein, called by TCRdb with MiXCR from the 5' RACE reads. This table holds about 780,000 distinct CDR3 sequences, around 24% found once. The data also belong to a second study, concerning T cells of mothers and their children.

Sequencing was performed on blood. The receptor was isolated from a boy aged 10-17 years in good health. The chain links TRBV28 to TRBJ1-3; unclear D gene. The CDR3 region is CASIEGSGNTIYF. The CDR3 DNA follows: TGTGCCAGCATCGAGGGCTCTGGAAACACCATATATTTT.